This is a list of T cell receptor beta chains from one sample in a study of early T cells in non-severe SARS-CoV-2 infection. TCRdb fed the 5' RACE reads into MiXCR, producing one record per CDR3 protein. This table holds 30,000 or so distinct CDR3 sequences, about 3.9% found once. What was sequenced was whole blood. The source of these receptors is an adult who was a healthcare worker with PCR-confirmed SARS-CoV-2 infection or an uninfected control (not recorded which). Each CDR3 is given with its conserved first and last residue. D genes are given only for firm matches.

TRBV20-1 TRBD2 CSASLAGADTQYF
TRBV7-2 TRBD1 CASSLGDRGPSEQYF
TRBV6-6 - CASTHGGLGNTIYF
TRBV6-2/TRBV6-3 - CASSFSRTANYGYTF
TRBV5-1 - CASSLAGVYNEQFF
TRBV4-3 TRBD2 CASSQAGRGANTGELFF
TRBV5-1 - CASSNPRTGSMNTEAFF
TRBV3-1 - CASSQNTGELFF
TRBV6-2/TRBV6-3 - CASLPGGGDNQPQHF
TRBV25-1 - CASSGATWENIQYF
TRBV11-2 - CASRAAGGTQYF
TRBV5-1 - CASSLGENQPQHF
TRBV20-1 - CSARDQAVAPDTQYF
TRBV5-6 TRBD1 CASSRDRALYF
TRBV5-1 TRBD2 CASSFQGLAGETQYF
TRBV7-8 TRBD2 CASSFRLAVTGELFF
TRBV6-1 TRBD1 CASRTTGGGSPLHF
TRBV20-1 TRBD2 CSARSSGGPNEQFF
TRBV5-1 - CASSRSVAVDTQYF
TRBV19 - CASSPRGGFGSPLHF
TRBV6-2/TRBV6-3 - CASSKSSDGTDTQYF
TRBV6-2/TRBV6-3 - CASSRAASYNEQFF
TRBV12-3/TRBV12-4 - CASSSGRADTQYF
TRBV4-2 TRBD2 CASSQDRASGGAEQYF